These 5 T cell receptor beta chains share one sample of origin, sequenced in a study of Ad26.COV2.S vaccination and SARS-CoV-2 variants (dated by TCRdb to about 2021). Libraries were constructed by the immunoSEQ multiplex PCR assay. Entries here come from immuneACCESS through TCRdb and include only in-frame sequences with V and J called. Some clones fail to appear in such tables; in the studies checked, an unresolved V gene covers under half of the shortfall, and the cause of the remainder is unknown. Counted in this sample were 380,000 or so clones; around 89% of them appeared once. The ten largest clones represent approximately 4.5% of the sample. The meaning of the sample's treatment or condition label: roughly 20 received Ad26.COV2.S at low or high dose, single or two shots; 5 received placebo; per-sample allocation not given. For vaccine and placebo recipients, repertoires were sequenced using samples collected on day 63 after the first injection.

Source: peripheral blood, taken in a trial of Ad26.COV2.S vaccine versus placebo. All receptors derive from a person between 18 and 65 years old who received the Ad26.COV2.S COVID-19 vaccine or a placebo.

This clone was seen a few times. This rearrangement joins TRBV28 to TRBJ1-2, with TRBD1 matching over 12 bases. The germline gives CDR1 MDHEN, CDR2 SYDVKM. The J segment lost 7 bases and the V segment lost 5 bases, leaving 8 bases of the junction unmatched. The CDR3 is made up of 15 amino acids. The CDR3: CASSTPGQGAVGYTF. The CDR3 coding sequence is TGTGCCAGCAGTACGCCGGGACAGGGGGCAGTTGGCTACACCTTC.

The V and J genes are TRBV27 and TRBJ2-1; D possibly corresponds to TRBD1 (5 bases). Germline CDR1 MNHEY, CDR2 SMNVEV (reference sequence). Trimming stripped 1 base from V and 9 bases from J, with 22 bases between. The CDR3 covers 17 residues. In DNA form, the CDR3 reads TGTGCCAGCAGTTTATTCTCCGCCGGACAACCCGACGGTGAGCAGTTCTTC. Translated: CASSLFSAGQPDGEQFF.

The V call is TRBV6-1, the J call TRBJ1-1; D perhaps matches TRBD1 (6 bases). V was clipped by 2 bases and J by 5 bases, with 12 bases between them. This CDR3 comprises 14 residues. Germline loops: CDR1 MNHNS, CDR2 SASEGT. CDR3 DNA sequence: TGTGCCAGCAGTGAATATTCAGGGGAGACTGAAGCTTTCTTT. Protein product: CASSEYSGETEAFF.

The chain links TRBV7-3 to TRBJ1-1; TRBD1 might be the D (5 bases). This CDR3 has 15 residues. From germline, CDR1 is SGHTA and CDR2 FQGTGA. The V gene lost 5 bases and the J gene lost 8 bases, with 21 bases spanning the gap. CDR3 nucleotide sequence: TGTGCCAGCAGCGCCTCCGGGACGGCTGCCGAGGAAGCTTTCTTT. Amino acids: CASSASGTAAEEAFF.

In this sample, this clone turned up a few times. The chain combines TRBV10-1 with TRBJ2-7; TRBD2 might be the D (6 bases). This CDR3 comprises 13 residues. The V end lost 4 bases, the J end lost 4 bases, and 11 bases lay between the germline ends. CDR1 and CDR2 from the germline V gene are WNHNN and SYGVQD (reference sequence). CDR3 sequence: CASSGAGRYEQYF. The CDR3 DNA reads TGCGCCAGCAGTGGAGCAGGGAGGTACGAGCAGTACTTC.